The clone carrying this T cell receptor beta chain was observed a handful of times. Its target is not known. One heparinised draw of blood, averaging about 110 mL, came from each donor. This sample is drawn from a study of beta chain features in type 1 diabetes. Study outcomes and limitations: Insertions at VDJ junctions were less frequent in type 1 diabetes patients. These patients also deleted more nucleotides at the same junctions. TCRB CDR3s from Type 1 diabetes patients were moderately but significantly shorter in all four CD4+ subsets.

The sequenced template was cDNA made from the entire isolated RNA. Repertoires were generated with immunoSEQ multiplex PCR, while TCRdb's copy carries only in-frame clones and drops some. Of 230,000 or so clones listed, 16% were seen once; the top ten hold 0.08% to 0.095%. Sequenced input: naive CD4+ T cells from blood. The receptor comes from a man aged 25-45 years with type 1 diabetes.

The CDR3, as DNA: TGCAGCACCCCGGGTGGGGGGCAGTCGGAGACCCAGTACTTC. Translating it yields CSTPGGGQSETQYF. The chain joins TRBV29-1 to TRBJ2-5; either TRBD1 or TRBD2 may supply D (6 bases each). V was clipped by 8 bases and J by 5 bases, with 21 bases between them. The CDR3 runs to 14 residues. The germline CDR1 and CDR2 sequences are SQVTM and ANQGSEA.